These T cell receptor beta chains were read from a single sample in a study of shared clonotypes between healthy human individuals. Profiling relied on immunoSEQ multiplex PCR, and the TCRdb table lists in-frame clones only, not all of them. The sample records around 700,000 clones, approximately 79% being singletons. Sequencing was done on a sample of memory CD4+ T cells sorted from blood. These receptors all stem from a woman in her 30s in good health. CDR3s include the opening cysteine and the closing phenylalanine or tryptophan. A D gene is named only where the DNA matches it firmly. Expanded clones are given a class, and other clones once, few, many or no size at all.

size	J	V	D	DNA	CDR3
-	TRBJ2-3	TRBV27	TRBD1	TGTGCCAGCAGTCCGCGACAGGGGCGCAGCACAGATACGCAGTATTTT	CASSPRQGRSTDTQYF
-	TRBJ1-1	TRBV27	-	TGTGCCAGCAGTTCGTATGAGGACACTGAAGCTTTCTTT	CASSSYEDTEAFF
-	TRBJ1-2	TRBV27	TRBD1	TGTGCCAGCAGTCCTGGGACAGGGAACTATGGCTACACCTTC	CASSPGTGNYGYTF
-	TRBJ2-7	TRBV7-9	TRBD1	TGTGCCAGCACCAAGAACAGGGGTTTCCACGAGCAGTACTTC	CASTKNRGFHEQYF
-	TRBJ2-5	TRBV5-1	-	TGCGCCAGCAGCTCGGGCGTTGGGGAGACCCAGTACTTC	CASSSGVGETQYF
-	TRBJ2-1	TRBV10-3	TRBD2	TGTGCCATCAGTGAGTCGGGGACTAGCGGGAGCTCCTCCTACAATGAGCAGTTCTTC	CAISESGTSGSSSYNEQFF
-	TRBJ2-4	TRBV29-1	-	TGCAGCGCTGAGGGAACAGAAACCAAAAACATTCAGTACTTC	CSAEGTETKNIQYF
once	TRBJ2-2	TRBV28	-	TGTGCCAGCACAGGGAGGATCACCGGGGAGCTGTTTTTT	CASTGRITGELFF
-	TRBJ1-1	TRBV19	-	TGTGCCAGTAGTCCCCCGCCGTACACTGAAGCTTTCTTT	CASSPPPYTEAFF
-	TRBJ2-7	TRBV19	TRBD1	TGTGCCAGTACGGGACAGGGTCACAACGAGCAGTACTTC	CASTGQGHNEQYF
-	TRBJ1-1	TRBV7-9	-	TGTGCCAGCAGCTCTCAGGCGAACACTGAAGCTTTCTTT	CASSSQANTEAFF
-	TRBJ1-3	TRBV11-2	-	TGTGCCAGCAGCTTTTTAATTAATGGAAACACCATATATTTT	CASSFLINGNTIYF
-	TRBJ1-4	TRBV28	-	TGTGCCAGCAGTTTCGTGAGCAGGCGAACTAATGAAAAACTGTTTTTT	CASSFVSRRTNEKLFF
-	TRBJ2-2	TRBV7-8	TRBD2	TGTGCCAGCAGCTTAGCAGGGCGGGGGAATGGCGGGGAGCTGTTTTTT	CASSLAGRGNGGELFF
-	TRBJ2-7	TRBV10-1	TRBD1	TGCGCCAGCAGCCGGGGACAGTCCTACGAGCAGTACTTC	CASSRGQSYEQYF
-	TRBJ2-2	TRBV5-1	-	TGCGCCAGCAGCCTCGGGACGGACACCGGGGAGCTGTTTTTT	CASSLGTDTGELFF
-	TRBJ1-1	TRBV5-1	-	TGCGCCAGCAGGGCAGAACGGAACACTGAAGCTTTCTTT	CASRAERNTEAFF
-	TRBJ2-7	TRBV28	TRBD1	TGTGCCAGCAGGGTCGGACAGGGAGGCCTTAGATCCTACGAGCAGTACTTC	CASRVGQGGLRSYEQYF
-	TRBJ2-5	TRBV5-1	-	TGCGCCAGCAGCTTGCAGACAGCGAAAGAGACCCAGTACTTC	CASSLQTAKETQYF
-	TRBJ1-2	TRBV29-1	-	TGCAGCGTTGTCGGGGGTGACTATGGCTACACCTTC	CSVVGGDYGYTF
-	TRBJ1-1	TRBV18	TRBD1	TGTGCCAGCTCACCGACAGGGGTGAACGCTGAAGCTTTCTTT	CASSPTGVNAEAFF
-	TRBJ2-1	TRBV7-6	-	TGTGCCAGCAGCTTCGGTGGGAGCGGCCACAATGAGCAGTTCTTC	CASSFGGSGHNEQFF
-	TRBJ2-7	TRBV4-2	-	TGTGCCAGCAGCCAGGCCCGAGGTAGCGGTTACGAGCAGTACTTC	CASSQARGSGYEQYF
few	TRBJ1-4	TRBV5-1	-	TGCGCCAGCAGCTTGGAAGGAGCAGGAAGTAGGGAAAAACTGTTTTTT	CASSLEGAGSREKLFF
once	TRBJ2-2	TRBV15	TRBD2	TGTGCCACCAGCAGCGGCGAACGGACTAGCGGGAACACCGGGGAGCTGTTTTTT	CATSSGERTSGNTGELFF
-	TRBJ2-2	TRBV19	TRBD1	TGTGCCACCCGGGACAGGGGGGACACCGGGGAGCTGTTTTTT	CATRDRGDTGELFF
-	TRBJ2-5	TRBV7-2	-	TGTGCCAGCAGCTTAGTGGGGGCCCCACAAGAGACCCAGTACTTC	CASSLVGAPQETQYF
-	TRBJ2-3	TRBV5-1	-	TGCGCCAGCAGCTTGGGGGTCCTAGAGGGAGATACGCAGTATTTT	CASSLGVLEGDTQYF
few	TRBJ1-1	TRBV4-2	-	TGTGCCAGCAGCTTCGAGGCCACTGAAGCTTTCTTT	CASSFEATEAFF
-	TRBJ2-7	TRBV28	-	TGTGCCAGCAGAGGGGACAATTACTACGAGCAGTACTTC	CASRGDNYYEQYF
once	TRBJ1-2	TRBV7-2	-	TGTGCCAGCAGCTCGAGCTTCGGGCTAGGCTACACCTTC	CASSSSFGLGYTF
-	TRBJ2-6	TRBV19	-	TGTGCCACGGAGGGCCGTAGCTCTGGGGCCAACGTCCTGACTTTC	CATEGRSSGANVLTF
-	TRBJ2-4	TRBV30	-	TGTGCCTGGAGTTTTAAGGGACGGGGGTCCAAAAACATTCAGTACTTC	CAWSFKGRGSKNIQYF
-	TRBJ1-2	TRBV28	-	TGTGCCAGCACTCGGGCAGGGAATGGACCCTCCTATGGCTACACCTTC	CASTRAGNGPSYGYTF
-	TRBJ1-1	TRBV5-1	-	TGCGCCAGCATCCTGGACCCCATGAACACTGAAGCTTTCTTT	CASILDPMNTEAFF
once	TRBJ1-1	TRBV28	-	TGTGCCAGCAGTCCACACGCTGGACGGGACACTGAAGCTTTCTTT	CASSPHAGRDTEAFF
few	TRBJ2-2	TRBV6-4	TRBD2	TGTGCCAGCAGCGAGACAGGAACTAGCGGGAGGACCGGGGAGCTGTTTTTT	CASSETGTSGRTGELFF
-	TRBJ2-1	TRBV7-9	TRBD2	TGTGCCAGCAGCATTAGCGGGTACTCCTACAATGAGCAGTTCTTC	CASSISGYSYNEQFF
-	TRBJ1-1	TRBV7-9	-	TGTGCCAGCAGCTTTGAACGGCTTGAAGCTTTCTTT	CASSFERLEAFF
-	TRBJ2-1	TRBV30	TRBD2	TGTGCCTGGACCTCTAGCGGGAGCCTCAATGAGCAGTTCTTC	CAWTSSGSLNEQFF
few	TRBJ2-2	TRBV5-1	TRBD1	TGCGCCAGCAGCTTGGGGGACAGGGATATCCGGGAGCTGTTTTTT	CASSLGDRDIRELFF
-	TRBJ2-1	TRBV9	TRBD2	TGTGCCAGCAGCGAGGGAGGGTACTCCTACAATGAGCAGTTCTTC	CASSEGGYSYNEQFF
few	TRBJ1-3	TRBV7-8	-	TGTGCCAGCAGCCACCCCTCTGGAAACACCATATATTTT	CASSHPSGNTIYF
-	TRBJ2-1	TRBV28	TRBD1	TGTGCCAGCAGTTTGGGGACAGGGGCGGATCACAATGAGCAGTTCTTC	CASSLGTGADHNEQFF
-	TRBJ2-7	TRBV5-1	TRBD1	TGCGCCAGCAGCCCGCACAGGGGGCGGGGATACGAGCAGTACTTC	CASSPHRGRGYEQYF
-	TRBJ1-5	TRBV5-1	-	TGCGCCAGCAGCCCAGGGACTCTTGCTGATCAGCCCCAGCATTTT	CASSPGTLADQPQHF
-	TRBJ2-1	TRBV27	TRBD2	TGTGCCAGCAGTTTATCGTCTAGCGGCTCCTACAATGAGCAGTTCTTC	CASSLSSSGSYNEQFF
-	TRBJ2-5	TRBV18	-	TGTGCCAGCTCACCGAGTGTGGGGACACAAGAGACCCAGTACTTC	CASSPSVGTQETQYF
-	TRBJ2-3	TRBV5-1	-	TGCGCCAGCAGCTTGAACGGGAGAGATACGCAGTATTTT	CASSLNGRDTQYF
-	TRBJ2-5	TRBV5-1	TRBD1	TGCGCCAGCAGCTCCCGGGACAGGGCCCAGGGGACCCAGTACTTC	CASSSRDRAQGTQYF
once	TRBJ2-7	TRBV7-2	-	TGTGCCAGCAGTCCGAGGGAGACCTACGAGCAGTACTTC	CASSPRETYEQYF
-	TRBJ1-2	TRBV28	TRBD1	TGTGCCAGCAGTTTCCAAGACAGGGTCTATGGCTACACCTTC	CASSFQDRVYGYTF
-	TRBJ1-5	TRBV6-6	TRBD1	TGTGCCAGCCGCCGACAGGGGGAAGGCAATCAGCCCCAGCATTTT	CASRRQGEGNQPQHF
-	TRBJ1-1	TRBV6-1	-	TGTGCCAGCGCAGGACAAGAGAACACTGAAGCTTTCTTT	CASAGQENTEAFF
once	TRBJ2-3	TRBV27	-	TGTGCCAGCAGTCTCATACAGAGGCCAGATACGCAGTATTTT	CASSLIQRPDTQYF